This TCR beta chain originates from a study of OX40 agonist ivuxolimab in advanced cancers. Sequencing was performed with immunoSEQ multiplex PCR; in TCRdb, only in-frame clones are kept and a portion is missing. The table records some 87,000 clones, 94% of them present only once. Germline CDR1 reads SQVTM; CDR2 reads ANQGSEA. Trimming at V came to 0 bases and at J to 2 bases, leaving 12 bases not matched to a gene. CDR3 length equals 18 residues. The chain links TRBV29-1 to TRBJ2-3, with 9 nucleotides matching TRBD1. This clonotype originated in an adult with an advanced solid tumor such as melanoma, head and neck, liver or kidney cancer. Source: CD4+ or CD8+ T cells sorted from blood, taken in a trial of the OX40 agonist ivuxolimab. CDR3 region: CSVEDYRGRANPTDTQYF. The CDR3 nucleotides are TGCAGCGTTGAAGATTACAGGGGGCGAGCAAACCCCACAGATACGCAGTATTTT.